The present T cell receptor beta chain was sequenced within a study of T cells after yellow fever vaccination. Study results and limitations: A large majority of primary-vaccination clones showed up again after the booster (about 97% CD4, 88% CD8). FACS-sorted repertoires could contain abundant clonotypes contaminating from the bulk population.

Germline-derived CDR1 and CDR2 are LGHNT and FRNRAP. The CDR3 contains 14 residues. Trimming removed 6 bases at V and 6 bases at J, with 15 bases between. Points on this clonotype: Its cognate antigen is unknown.

UMIs and a universal primer site were added when TCR cDNA was made by 5'RACE template switching. MiXCR was run by TCRdb on the 5' RACE reads, yielding one entry per CDR3 protein. The table includes 100,000 to 150,000 distinct CDR3 sequences, almost 9% detected once. The specimen was CD8+ T cells sorted from PBMCs, collected on the day of the yellow fever booster vaccination. This clonotype was obtained from a man between 18 and 29 years old who received the YFV17D yellow fever vaccine. The rearrangement joins TRBV12-5 to TRBJ1-5, with D unresolved. The CDR3 coding sequence is TGTGCTAGTGGGGATCTGGGGTGGCGTCAGCCCCAGCATTTT. This codes for CASGDLGWRQPQHF. Using reference TRBV12-5 and TRBJ1-5 for the parts outside the CDR3, the full variable domain is DARVTQTPRHKVTEMGQEVTMRCQPILGHNTVFWYRQTMMQGLELLAYFRNRAPLDDSGMPKDRFSAEMPDATLATLKIQPSEPRDSAVYFCASGDLGWRQPQHFGDGTRLSIL.